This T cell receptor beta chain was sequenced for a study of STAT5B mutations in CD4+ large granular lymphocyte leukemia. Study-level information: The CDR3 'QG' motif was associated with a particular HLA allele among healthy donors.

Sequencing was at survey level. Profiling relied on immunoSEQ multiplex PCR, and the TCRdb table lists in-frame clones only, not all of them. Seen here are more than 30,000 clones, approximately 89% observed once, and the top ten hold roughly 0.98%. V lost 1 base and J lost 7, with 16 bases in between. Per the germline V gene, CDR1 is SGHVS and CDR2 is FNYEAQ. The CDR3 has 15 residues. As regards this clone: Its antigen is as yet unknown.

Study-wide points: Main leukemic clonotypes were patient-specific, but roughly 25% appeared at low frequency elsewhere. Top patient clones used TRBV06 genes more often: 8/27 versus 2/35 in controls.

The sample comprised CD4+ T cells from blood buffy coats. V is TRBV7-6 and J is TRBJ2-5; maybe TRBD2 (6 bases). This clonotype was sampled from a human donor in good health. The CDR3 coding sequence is TGTGCCAGCAGCTTAGGTGGGCTAGCAGCGGGGACCCAGTACTTC. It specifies CASSLGGLAAGTQYF.